This paragraph reports one T cell receptor (beta chain). The antigen remains undetermined. This specimen belongs to a study of shared clonotypes between healthy human individuals. Investigators spread the genomic DNA of each subset evenly over several immunoSEQ plates. Sequencing was performed with immunoSEQ multiplex PCR; in TCRdb, only in-frame clones are kept and a portion is missing. The table has around 600,000 clones, about 95% seen once. The naive CD8 subset, CD45RO-negative cells positively selected for CCR7, excluded terminally differentiated effector memory CD45RA+ cells. Donors included only healthy HIV-negative adults lacking recent acute infections or vaccinations. Study-level findings and limits: With several donors compared, 4.5% to 6.5% of naive CD4 clonotypes were shared. Generation probability values for non-shared clonotypes were lower than those for clonotypes shared by all four donors.

V was shortened by 5 bases and J by 3 bases, with 10 bases between the two germline ends. From germline, CDR1 is MNHEY and CDR2 SVGAGI. This CDR3 comprises 13 residues. Sequencing was done on a sample of naive CD8+ T cells sorted from blood. The chain uses TRBV6-5 and TRBJ2-5; D gene unclear. The origin of this receptor is a woman aged 25 to 39 in good health. CDR3 amino acids: CASSNYNEETQYF. Here the CDR3 DNA reads TGTGCCAGCAGTAACTACAACGAAGAGACCCAGTACTTC.